This is a list of T cell receptor beta chains from one sample in a study of patients and donors after allogeneic stem cell transplantation. MiXCR, run by TCRdb on the RT-PCR reads, gives a single entry per CDR3 protein. The sample lists around 200,000 distinct CDR3 sequences; around two fifths were seen once. Sequencing was performed on blood, either unsorted or a sorted T cell fraction (not recorded which). These receptor sequences come from a human donor who was either an allogeneic HSCT recipient or a stem cell or donor lymphocyte infusion donor (not recorded which). It is not recorded whose cells these are; they may come from a transplant donor. The CDR3 runs from the conserved cysteine through the conserved F or W. The D gene is left open where the match is weak. The size of a clone is reported for some rows only, either as once, few or many, or as a class for expanded clones.

J	D	V	size	CDR3	DNA
TRBJ2-1	NA	TRBV12-3/TRBV12-4	NA	CASSLLELRNEQFF	TGTGCCAGCAGTTTATTGGAGTTGCGCAATGAGCAGTTCTTC
TRBJ1-1	TRBD1	TRBV12-3/TRBV12-4	few	CASTGQGARSTEAFF	TGTGCCAGCACCGGACAGGGGGCGCGTAGCACTGAAGCTTTCTTT
TRBJ1-1	NA	TRBV7-2	NA	CASSLGSTGTEAFF	TGTGCCAGCAGCTTAGGATCGACAGGCACTGAAGCTTTCTTT
TRBJ2-7	NA	TRBV6-6	NA	CASSYSKGGDYEQYF	TGTGCCAGCAGTTACTCGAAAGGGGGAGACTACGAGCAGTACTTC
TRBJ1-3	TRBD1	TRBV10-3	NA	CAISRDRSSGNTIYF	TGTGCCATCAGCCGGGACAGGAGCTCTGGAAACACCATATATTTT
TRBJ2-6	TRBD1	TRBV28	NA	CASSPGQVPSGANVLTF	TGTGCCAGCAGTCCGGGACAGGTGCCCTCTGGGGCCAACGTCCTGACTTTC
TRBJ2-3	NA	TRBV10-3	NA	CATREGSTDTQYF	TGTGCCACAAGAGAAGGTAGCACAGATACGCAGTATTTT
TRBJ1-2	TRBD1	TRBV5-1	NA	CASSVDRGHLGYTF	TGCGCCAGCAGCGTGGACAGGGGGCATCTTGGCTACACCTTC
TRBJ1-2	TRBD1	TRBV7-3	NA	CASSFSGQGTGYTF	TGTGCCAGCAGCTTCAGCGGACAGGGGACGGGCTACACCTTC
TRBJ2-4	NA	TRBV20-1	few	CSARENIQYF	TGCAGTGCTAGGGAGAACATTCAGTACTTC
TRBJ2-1	NA	TRBV6-6	few	CASSYSMGYTVSEQFF	TGTGCCAGCAGTTACTCGATGGGGTATACGGTGAGTGAGCAGTTCTTC
TRBJ1-5	NA	TRBV20-1	NA	CSAGPGAGNQPQHF	TGCAGTGCCGGTCCGGGGGCGGGCAATCAGCCCCAGCATTTT
TRBJ1-2	NA	TRBV11-2	few	CASSLAGGLYYGYTF	TGTGCCAGCAGCCTGGCTGGGGGGCTGTACTATGGCTACACCTTC
TRBJ1-3	NA	TRBV29-1	few	CSVEKAGNTIYF	TGCAGCGTTGAAAAGGCTGGAAACACCATATATTTT
TRBJ1-3	NA	TRBV5-1	NA	CASSSLDSPTSGNTIYF	TGCGCCAGCAGCTCTCTGGACTCGCCAACCTCTGGAAACACCATATATTTT
TRBJ2-5	NA	TRBV29-1	few	CSVEKAAQETQYF	TGCAGCGTTGAAAAGGCAGCCCAAGAGACCCAGTACTTC
TRBJ1-2	NA	TRBV5-1	few	CASSPRQDRGYGYTF	TGCGCCAGCAGCCCCAGACAGGATAGAGGCTATGGCTACACCTTC
TRBJ2-5	TRBD1	TRBV28	NA	CASSFGQGAQTQYF	TGTGCCAGCAGTTTTGGCCAGGGGGCCCAGACCCAGTACTTC
TRBJ1-1	NA	TRBV7-3	NA	CASSSTPGLPAEAFF	TGTGCCAGCAGCTCAACCCCCGGACTGCCCGCCGAAGCTTTCTTT
TRBJ1-2	NA	TRBV28	few	CASSSSGYGYTF	TGTGCCAGCAGTTCCTCAGGGTATGGCTACACCTTC